This TCR beta chain derives from a study of shared clonotypes between healthy human individuals. Study-wide results and limits: Among the subsets, naive ones generally showed larger estimated richness than memory ones. About 4.5% of naive CD4 clonotypes were common to a handful of donors. Generation of non-shared clonotypes was less probable than generation of clonotypes shared by all four donors.

For this clone: Antigen: not known.

Each subset's genomic DNA was split evenly across several immunoSEQ plates. Measured with immunoSEQ multiplex PCR; TCRdb has only the in-frame clones, and not every one. In the table there are about 2.4 million clones, 93% of which are singletons. The clonotype originates from a young man in good health. Some clones in this sample may be carry-over from other donors' samples. What was sequenced was naive CD4+ T cells from PBMCs. Subset noted: CD45RA+ positively selected.

DNA for the CDR3: TGTGCCAGCAGCTTAGGTGATTCCGGAAACACCATATATTTT. Residues: CASSLGDSGNTIYF. The gene calls are TRBV11-2 and TRBJ1-3; D remains ambiguous. The CDR3 extends over 14 amino acids. Germline V CDR1 and CDR2: SGHAT, FQNNGV. V gave up 1 base and J gave up 4 bases, with 8 bases separating them.